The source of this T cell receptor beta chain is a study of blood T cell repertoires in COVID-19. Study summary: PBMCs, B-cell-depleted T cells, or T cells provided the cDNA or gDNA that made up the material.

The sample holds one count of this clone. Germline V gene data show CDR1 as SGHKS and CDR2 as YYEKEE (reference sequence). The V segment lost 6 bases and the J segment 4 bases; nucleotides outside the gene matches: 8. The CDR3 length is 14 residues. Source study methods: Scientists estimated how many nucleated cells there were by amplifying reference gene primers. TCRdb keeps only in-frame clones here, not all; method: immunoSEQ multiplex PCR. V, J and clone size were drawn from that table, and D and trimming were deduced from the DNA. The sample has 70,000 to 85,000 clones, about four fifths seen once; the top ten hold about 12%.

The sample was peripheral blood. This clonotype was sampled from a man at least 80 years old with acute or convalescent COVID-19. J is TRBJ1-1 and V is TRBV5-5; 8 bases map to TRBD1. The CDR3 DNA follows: TGTGCCAGCAATCAACAGGGGGGAAGCACTGAAGCTTTCTTT. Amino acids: CASNQQGGSTEAFF.